This T cell receptor beta chain was captured in a study of cytomegalovirus exposure and HLA in healthy donors. Findings and caveats of the study: For most TCR beta V segments, an earlier analysis put the productive rate at about 87% or about 30% of the time.

PCR employed 60 Vbeta and 13 Jbeta primers. In the authors' workflow: Approximately 12 million of around 85 million unique TCR beta chains were shared, per a later count. Sequenced by immunoSEQ multiplex PCR; TCRdb stores in-frame clones only, minus some. That table gives V, J and clone size, and the DNA gave D and trimming. The data show about 94,000 clones, around four fifths seen once. Concerning this clone: Its antigen is currently unknown.

The V gene end was trimmed by 5 bases and the J gene end by 4 bases; junction bases not matched to a gene: 10. The germline V gene encodes CDR1 MNHNS and CDR2 SASEGT. CDR3 size: 16 residues. V usage is TRBV6-1 and J usage is TRBJ2-3; TRBD1 aligns across 9 bases. The sequence was collected from a man aged 40-49 years in good health and CMV-seropositive. The specimen was PBMCs. DNA for the CDR3: TGTGCCAGCAGTAAAGGACAGGGGATGGGAGCAGATACGCAGTATTTT. This sequence encodes CASSKGQGMGADTQYF.